A single sample is the source of the 30 T cell receptor beta chains below, sequenced in a study of blood T cells in healthy people across ages. The use of a sample-barcoded 5' primer and a J-beta primer mix characterized a second PCR of roughly 6 to 12 cycles. TCRdb called the 5' RACE reads again in MiXCR, with one record for every CDR3 protein. The data show approximately 1.5 million distinct CDR3 sequences, around 36% seen once. The sequencing input was blood. These receptors were collected from a woman in her 30s in good health.

In its sample, this clonotype was seen a few times. The chain joins TRBV12-3 or TRBV12-4 to TRBJ1-1; no firm D call. The CDR3 covers 15 residues. The V end lost 2 bases, the J end lost 2 bases, and 12 bases lay between the germline ends. The CDR3 sequence is CASSLPLGVNTEAFF. The CDR3, as DNA: TGTGCCAGCAGTTTACCCCTGGGAGTAAACACTGAAGCTTTCTTT.

This clonotype has only a few counts. The J gene is TRBJ2-1, the V gene TRBV12-3 or TRBV12-4; D remains unclear. Between the trimmed V and J ends, which lost 6 bases and 4 bases, there was a span of 7 bases. The length of the CDR3 is 12 residues. The CDR3 sequence is CASSQRYNEQFF. The DNA for the CDR3 is TGTGCCAGCAGCCAACGATACAATGAGCAGTTCTTC.

This clonotype was counted between two and nine times. The chain employs TRBV9 and TRBJ2-1; D not resolved. V lost 4 bases and J lost 5, with 13 bases in between. Germline-derived CDR1 and CDR2 are SGDLS and YYNGEE. The CDR3 is 14 amino acids. CDR3 nucleotides: TGTGCCAGCAGCCAGAAACTTTTTAACAATGAGCAGTTCTTC. It encodes CASSQKLFNNEQFF.

The table lists this clonotype with many counts. This rearrangement joins TRBV27 to TRBJ2-5; 7 positions agree with TRBD1. The V and J ends lost 6 bases and 5 bases, in that order; junction bases with no gene match: 12. Germline CDR1 reads MNHEY; CDR2 reads SMNVEV (reference sequence). The CDR3 runs 15 residues. The CDR3 nucleotides read TGTGCCAGCAGATACGCCGGGACAGACTACGAGACCCAGTACTTC. Its translation is CASRYAGTDYETQYF.

This clonotype appeared a few times. CDR3 region: CASSLDLSRNEQFF. The CDR3 coding sequence is TGTGCCAGCTCACTGGACCTTTCTAGGAATGAGCAGTTCTTC. The V call is TRBV14, the J call TRBJ2-1; D not resolved. The CDR3 runs 14 residues. V shed 8 bases and J shed 7 bases, with 18 bases lying between them. Germline loops: CDR1 SGHDN, CDR2 FVKESK. Full variable domain (outside the CDR3, taken from reference TRBV14 and TRBJ2-1): EAGVTQFPSHSVIEKGQTVTLRCDPISGHDNLYWYRRVMGKEIKFLLHFVKESKQDESGMPNNRFLAERTGGTYSTLKVQPAELEDSGVYFCASSLDLSRNEQFFGPGTRLTVL.

The chain employs TRBV20-1 and TRBJ2-3, with TRBD1 identical over 8 bases. Germline trimming cut 4 bases from V and 0 bases from J; bases unmatched to any gene: 18. There are 19 residues in the CDR3. Germline loops: CDR1 DFQATT, CDR2 SNEGSKA (reference sequence). The CDR3 nucleotides read TGCAGTGCTAAAAGGGGGACAGGCTGGGGGTACCTTAGCACAGATACGCAGTATTTT. This sequence encodes CSAKRGTGWGYLSTDTQYF.

The chain uses TRBV5-1 and TRBJ2-5, with 8 bases fitting TRBD1. J lost 5 bases, V lost 6 bases, and 9 bases had no gene match. This CDR3 is built from 14 residues. CDR1 and CDR2 (germline): SGHRS, YFSETQ. The CDR3, as DNA: TGCGCCAGCACTCATGGACAGGGCGGGGAGACCCAGTACTTC. It is translated as CASTHGQGGETQYF.

Many counts were recorded for this clonotype. In nucleotides, the CDR3 is TGCAGCGTTGATGGGACTAGCGGGAGGAGCTCCTACAATGAGCAGTTCTTC. Its protein product is CSVDGTSGRSSYNEQFF. This sequence joins TRBV29-1 and TRBJ2-1; 15 positions match TRBD2. CDR3 length: 17 amino acids. Trimming cost V 3 bases and J 0 bases; bases outside gene matches: 3. CDR1 SQVTM and CDR2 ANQGSEA come from the germline V gene.

This clonotype was counted between two and nine times. The chain combines TRBV20-1 with TRBJ2-3; unclear D gene. Trimming took off 0 bases at V and 4 bases at J, with 20 bases between the two ends. Looked up from germline, CDR1 is DFQATT and CDR2 is SNEGSKA (reference sequence). The CDR3 covers 17 residues. CDR3 sequence (DNA): TGCAGTGCTAGAGATGATAGGAGACTCTTCTTTCCAGATACGCAGTATTTT. Translation: CSARDDRRLFFPDTQYF.

J is TRBJ1-6 and V is TRBV27; 8 bases agree with TRBD1. The germline V gene encodes CDR1 MNHEY and CDR2 SMNVEV (reference sequence). This CDR3 comprises 14 residues. J gave up 9 bases and V 8 bases, and 9 bases lay outside the gene matches. The CDR3 region is CASSQGAASSPLHF. The DNA of the CDR3 is TGTGCCAGCTCCCAGGGGGCGGCTAGTTCACCCCTCCACTTT.

This chain joins TRBV10-2 and TRBJ2-7; D unresolved. V was shortened by 4 bases and J by 1 base, with 14 bases between the two germline ends. The germline CDR1 and CDR2 sequences are WSHSY and SAAADI. The CDR3 spans 15 residues. The CDR3 protein is CASSAVAQISYEQYF. CDR3 nucleotide sequence: TGCGCCAGCAGTGCAGTGGCCCAGATTTCCTACGAGCAGTACTTC.

The CDR3 nucleotides read TGTGCCAGCAGTTTTCGGGGGATGAGGGAGACCCAGTACTTC. This codes for CASSFRGMRETQYF. This chain uses TRBV12-3 or TRBV12-4 with TRBJ2-5; the D gene is possibly TRBD2 (6 bases). CDR3 length: 14 residues. Between the trimmed V and J ends, which lost 3 bases and 5 bases, there was a span of 13 bases.

This clonotype has more than one count but fewer than ten. The chain recombines TRBV5-1 with TRBJ2-1; 13 nucleotides align to TRBD2. V lost 4 bases to trimming and J lost 7 bases; unmatched junction nucleotides: 11. The germline CDR1 and CDR2 sequences are SGHRS and YFSETQ. The CDR3 has 17 amino acids. The CDR3 sequence: CASSPGTSGIVSNEQFF. In nucleotides, the CDR3 is TGCGCCAGCAGCCCCGGGACTAGCGGGATCGTATCGAATGAGCAGTTCTTC.

V and J are TRBV5-8 and TRBJ2-7; D not resolved. Germline values: CDR1 SGHTS, CDR2 YDEGEE. This CDR3 contains 16 residues. The V end lost 4 bases, the J end lost 1 base, and 18 bases lay between the germline ends. The CDR3 sequence: CASSPRLISMSYEQYF. DNA for the CDR3: TGTGCCAGCAGCCCGAGACTGATATCGATGTCCTACGAGCAGTACTTC.

The chain links TRBV11-1 to TRBJ2-5; 11 positions agree with TRBD2. CDR3 length: 17 residues. Germline values: CDR1 SGHAT, CDR2 FQDESV (reference sequence). V trimming: 0 bases; J trimming: 5 bases; junction bases outside the gene matches: 8. CDR3 sequence: CASSLARLAGGRETQYF. The DNA of the CDR3 is TGTGCCAGCAGCTTAGCTCGGCTAGCGGGAGGCAGGGAGACCCAGTACTTC.

V gene TRBV9 combines with J gene TRBJ1-1; 10 bases line up with TRBD1. With 5 bases clipped from V and 4 bases from J, the junction kept 2 bases outside the gene matches. This CDR3 contains 13 residues. Germline loops: CDR1 SGDLS, CDR2 YYNGEE. This CDR3 is CASSGTGVTEAFF. In DNA, the CDR3 is TGTGCCAGCAGTGGGACAGGGGTCACTGAAGCTTTCTTT.

This clonotype has only a few counts. The gene calls are TRBV13 and TRBJ2-4, with TRBD2 identical over 9 bases. V shed 0 bases and J 2 bases; nucleotides not matched to a gene: 8. This CDR3 comprises 18 residues. Germline V gene lookup returns CDR1 PRHDT and CDR2 FYEKMQ (reference sequence). The CDR3 sequence is CASSLGSGRRLTKNIQYF. The CDR3 nucleotides read TGTGCCAGCAGCTTAGGCAGCGGGAGGCGGTTAACCAAAAACATTCAGTACTTC.

The chain has TRBV4-1 and TRBJ2-1; D is ambiguous. The germline gives CDR1 MGHRA, CDR2 YSYEKL. Trimming shortened V by 3 bases and J by 7 bases, and 10 bases separated the two germline ends. The CDR3 has 13 residues. In nucleotides, the CDR3 is TGCGCCAGCAGCCAGGCGATTGGGAATGAGCAGTTCTTC. It yields the protein CASSQAIGNEQFF.

Notes on this clonotype: Mismatch with germline at one junction end may stem from a read error. The chain joins TRBV7-3 to TRBJ2-1; TRBD2 agrees at 12 bases. Germline CDR1 SGHTA, CDR2 FQGTGA. This CDR3 is 18 amino acids long. CDR3 loop: CAGSPNGVETSGSNEQFF. In nucleotides, the CDR3 is TGTGCCGGCAGCCCGAACGGAGTGGAGACTAGCGGGAGTAATGAGCAGTTCTTC. Based on the CDR3 plus reference TRBV7-3 and TRBJ2-1, the full variable domain is GAGVSQTPSNKVTEKGKYVELRCDPISGHTALYWYRQSLGQGPEFLIYFQGTGAADDSGLPNDRFFAVRPEGSVSTLKIQRTERGDSAVYLCAGSPNGVETSGSNEQFFGPGTRLTVL.

V and J are TRBV2 and TRBJ2-3; a possible D gene is TRBD2 (6 bases). The V and J ends lost 6 bases and 1 base respectively, with 14 bases between them. The V gene's germline CDR1 is SNHLY and CDR2 FYNNEI. The CDR3 runs to 15 residues. The CDR3 reads CASRGSASGTDTQYF. The CDR3 nucleotides read TGTGCCAGCAGGGGTTCGGCTAGCGGCACAGATACGCAGTATTTT.

Ten or more counts support this clonotype. The junction departs from germline at one end; a sequencing error may be responsible. V gene TRBV12-3 or TRBV12-4 combines with J gene TRBJ2-7; weak D call: TRBD1 (6 bases). The CDR3 runs to 13 residues. CDR3 residues: CASSPGQYYEQYF. The DNA of the CDR3 is TGCGCCAGCAGCCCAGGACAGTACTACGAGCAGTACTTC.

On this clonotype itself: This clone may be a read error of a much larger clone one base away. V and J are TRBV7-2 and TRBJ2-3; no clear D. The CDR3 contains 13 residues. With 1 base removed from V and 5 bases from J, the gap between germline ends came to 7 bases. The germline V gene encodes CDR1 SGHTA and CDR2 FQGNSA. The CDR3 region is CASSLESVDTQYF. CDR3 nucleotides: TGTGCCAGCAGCTTAGAGAGCGTAGATACGCAGTATTTT.

This clonotype has just one count. The J gene is TRBJ2-1, the V gene TRBV27; 12 bases are shared with TRBD2. The CDR3 consists of 17 residues. Losses at the gene ends were 4 bases for V and 0 bases for J; bases not matched to a gene: 4. The germline V gene encodes CDR1 MNHEY and CDR2 SMNVEV (reference sequence). CDR3: CASSSGTSGPSYNEQFF. The DNA of the CDR3 is TGTGCCAGCAGTTCCGGGACTAGCGGGCCCTCCTACAATGAGCAGTTCTTC.

This clonotype has ten or more counts. The rearrangement links TRBV6-1 to TRBJ1-2; D call uncertain. Trimming took off 1 base at V and 5 bases at J, with 20 bases between the two ends. The CDR3 is made up of 17 amino acids. Per the germline V gene, CDR1 is MNHNS and CDR2 is SASEGT. Here the CDR3 DNA reads TGTGCCAGCAGTGAAGACACGGCGGTGTTGAGGATATATGGCTACACCTTC. This gives the protein CASSEDTAVLRIYGYTF.

V and J are TRBV20-1 and TRBJ1-1; a possible D gene is TRBD1 (6 bases). Germline CDR1 and CDR2: DFQATT and SNEGSKA (reference sequence). Trimming removed 3 bases from V and 5 bases from J, with 16 bases in between. The length of the CDR3 is 14 residues. The CDR3 nucleotides read TGCAGTGCTAGGGGCGGGGGGGCTTGGACTGAAGCTTTCTTT. Translating it yields CSARGGGAWTEAFF.

The table lists this clonotype with a few counts. V gene TRBV24-1 combines with J gene TRBJ2-5; D is possibly TRBD2 (5 bases). This CDR3 is 14 amino acids long. Trimming took off 4 bases at V and 5 bases at J, with 13 bases between the two ends. In germline, CDR1 is KGHDR, CDR2 SFDVKD. CDR3 in amino acids: CATSDRKGGETQYF. The DNA for the CDR3 is TGTGCCACCAGTGACCGAAAGGGCGGGGAGACCCAGTACTTC.

The rearrangement uses TRBV6-6 and TRBJ1-2; the D gene is possibly TRBD1 (6 bases). The V end was cut by 4 bases, the J end by 3 bases, with 18 bases between. Germline CDR1 MNHNY, CDR2 SVGAGI (reference sequence). There are 16 residues in the CDR3. This chain's CDR3 is CASSFVPTGRDYGYTF. CDR3 DNA: TGTGCCAGCAGTTTTGTCCCCACAGGGCGGGACTATGGCTACACCTTC.

The V gene is TRBV20-1, the J gene TRBJ2-5; D call uncertain. This CDR3 region has 11 residues. Germline V CDR1 and CDR2: DFQATT, SNEGSKA (reference sequence). V lost 1 base and J lost 7, with 7 bases in between. The CDR3 reads CSARGAGTQYF. The CDR3 DNA is TGCAGTGCTAGAGGGGCCGGGACCCAGTACTTC.

There are many counts of this clonotype. V usage is TRBV12-3 or TRBV12-4 and J usage is TRBJ2-7; TRBD1 or TRBD2 may be the D gene (6 bases each). Trimming removed 3 bases from V and 2 bases from J, with 11 bases in between. The CDR3 spans 14 residues. The CDR3 loop reads CASSFGGKTYEQYF. CDR3 in DNA: TGTGCCAGCAGTTTCGGGGGCAAGACCTACGAGCAGTACTTC.

Concerning this clonotype: A read error may be the cause here, since a much bigger clone is one base away. This chain uses TRBV5-1 with TRBJ2-5; no clear D gene. This CDR3 contains 14 residues. With 1 base removed from V and 1 base from J, the gap between germline ends came to 8 bases. CDR1 SGHRS and CDR2 YFSETQ come from the germline V gene. The CDR3 loop is CASSLLGCQETQYF. The CDR3 region has the DNA TGCGCCAGCAGCTTGTTGGGATGCCAAGAGACCCAGTACTTC.